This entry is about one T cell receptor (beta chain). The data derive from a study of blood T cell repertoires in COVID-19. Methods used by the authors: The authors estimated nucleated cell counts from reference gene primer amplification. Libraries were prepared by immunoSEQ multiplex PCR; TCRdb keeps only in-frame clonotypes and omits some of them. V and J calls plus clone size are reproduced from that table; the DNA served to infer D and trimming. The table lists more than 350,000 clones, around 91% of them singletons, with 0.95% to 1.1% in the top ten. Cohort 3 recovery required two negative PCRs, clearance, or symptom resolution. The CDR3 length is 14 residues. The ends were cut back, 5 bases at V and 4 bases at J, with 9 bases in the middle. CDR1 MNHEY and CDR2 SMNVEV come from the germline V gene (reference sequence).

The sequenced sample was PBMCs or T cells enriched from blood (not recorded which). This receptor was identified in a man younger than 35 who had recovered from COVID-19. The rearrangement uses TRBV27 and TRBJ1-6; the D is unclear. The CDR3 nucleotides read TGTGCCAGCAGTGAGGGATTTTATAATTCACCCCTCCACTTT. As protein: CASSEGFYNSPLHF.